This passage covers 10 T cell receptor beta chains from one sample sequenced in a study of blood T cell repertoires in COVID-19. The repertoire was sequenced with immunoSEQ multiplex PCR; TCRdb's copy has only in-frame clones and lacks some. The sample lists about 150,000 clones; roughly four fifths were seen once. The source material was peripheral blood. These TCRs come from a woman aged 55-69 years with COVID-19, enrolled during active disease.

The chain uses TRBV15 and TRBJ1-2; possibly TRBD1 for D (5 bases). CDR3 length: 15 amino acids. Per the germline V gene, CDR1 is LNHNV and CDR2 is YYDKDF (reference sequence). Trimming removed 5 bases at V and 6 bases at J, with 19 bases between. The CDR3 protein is CATSPEGSRADGYTF. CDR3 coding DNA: TGTGCCACCAGCCCTGAAGGGTCCAGGGCTGATGGCTACACCTTC. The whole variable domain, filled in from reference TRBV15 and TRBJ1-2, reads DAMVIQNPRYQVTQFGKPVTLSCSQTLNHNVMYWYQQKSSQAPKLLFHYYDKDFNNEADTPDNFQSRRPNTSFCFLDIRSPGLGDTAMYLCATSPEGSRADGYTFGSGTRLTVV.

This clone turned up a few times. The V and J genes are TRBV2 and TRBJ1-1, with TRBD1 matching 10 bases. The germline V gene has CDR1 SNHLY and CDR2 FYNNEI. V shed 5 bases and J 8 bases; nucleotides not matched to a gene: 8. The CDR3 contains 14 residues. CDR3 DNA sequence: TGTGCCAGCAGTCCCGGGACAGGGGAATCCGAAGCTTTCTTT. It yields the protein CASSPGTGESEAFF.

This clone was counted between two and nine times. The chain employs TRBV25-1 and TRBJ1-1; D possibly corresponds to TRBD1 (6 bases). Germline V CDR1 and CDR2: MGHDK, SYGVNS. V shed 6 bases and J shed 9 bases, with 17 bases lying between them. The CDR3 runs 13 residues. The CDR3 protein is CASSSGGPLKAFF. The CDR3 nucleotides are TGTGCCAGCAGCTCGGGGGGCCCGCTTAAAGCTTTCTTT.

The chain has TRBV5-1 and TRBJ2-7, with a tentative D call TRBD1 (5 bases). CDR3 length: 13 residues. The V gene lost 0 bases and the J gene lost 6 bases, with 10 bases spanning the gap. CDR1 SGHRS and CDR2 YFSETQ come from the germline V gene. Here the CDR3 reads CASSLDGAGEQYF. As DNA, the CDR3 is TGCGCCAGCAGCTTGGATGGGGCAGGCGAGCAGTACTTC.

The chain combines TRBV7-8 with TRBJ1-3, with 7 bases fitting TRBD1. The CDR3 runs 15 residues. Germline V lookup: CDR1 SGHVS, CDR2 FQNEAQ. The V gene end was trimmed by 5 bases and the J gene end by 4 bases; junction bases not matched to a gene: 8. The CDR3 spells CASSGGRQGGNTIYF. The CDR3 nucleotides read TGTGCCAGCAGCGGGGGACGACAGGGCGGAAACACCATATATTTT.

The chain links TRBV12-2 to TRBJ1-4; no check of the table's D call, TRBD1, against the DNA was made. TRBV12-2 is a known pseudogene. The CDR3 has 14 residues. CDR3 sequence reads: CASRLDRSDEKLFF. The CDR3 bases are TGTGCAAGTCGCTTGGACAGGTCTGATGAAAAACTGTTTTTT.

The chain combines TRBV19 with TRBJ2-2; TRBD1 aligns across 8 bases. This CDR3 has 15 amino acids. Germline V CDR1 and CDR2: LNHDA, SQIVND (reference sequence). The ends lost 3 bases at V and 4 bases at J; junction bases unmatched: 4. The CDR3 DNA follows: TGTGCCAGTAGTATCCCCAGGGGGCCCACCGGGGAGCTGTTTTTT. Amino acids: CASSIPRGPTGELFF. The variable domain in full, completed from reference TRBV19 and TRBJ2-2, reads DGGITQSPKYLFRKEGQNVTLSCEQNLNHDAMYWYRQDPGQGLRLIYYSQIVNDFQKGDIAEGYSVSREKKESFPLTVTSAQKNPTAFYLCASSIPRGPTGELFFGEGSRLTVL.

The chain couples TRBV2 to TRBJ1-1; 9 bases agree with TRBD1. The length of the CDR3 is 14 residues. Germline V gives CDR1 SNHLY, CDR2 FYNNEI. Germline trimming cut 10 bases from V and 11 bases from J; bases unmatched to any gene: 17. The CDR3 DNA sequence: TGTGCCACCGTAGAAGGACAGGGGCCCGGGTCGGCTTTCTTT. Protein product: CATVEGQGPGSAFF.

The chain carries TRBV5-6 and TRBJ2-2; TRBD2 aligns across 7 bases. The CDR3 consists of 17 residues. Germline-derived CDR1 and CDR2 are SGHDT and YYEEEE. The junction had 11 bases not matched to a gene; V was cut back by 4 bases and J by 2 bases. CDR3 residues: CASSRGVTGVNTGELFF. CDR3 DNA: TGTGCCAGCAGCCGGGGGGTGACGGGAGTCAACACCGGGGAGCTGTTTTTT.

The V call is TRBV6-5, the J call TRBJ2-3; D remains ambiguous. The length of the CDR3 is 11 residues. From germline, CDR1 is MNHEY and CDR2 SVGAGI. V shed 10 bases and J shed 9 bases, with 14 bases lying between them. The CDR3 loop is CATQTGLTQYF. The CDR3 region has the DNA TGTGCCACCCAAACCGGTTTAACGCAGTATTTT.